The rows below give T cell receptor beta chains drawn from one sample of a study of cytomegalovirus exposure and HLA in healthy donors. Sequenced by immunoSEQ multiplex PCR; TCRdb stores in-frame clones only, minus some. The repertoire includes under 130,000 clones, around 60% of them detected once, and less than 3.5% sits in the top ten. Sequencing input: PBMCs. These TCRs come from a woman aged 45-65 years in good health and CMV-seronegative. CDR3s include the opening cysteine and the closing phenylalanine or tryptophan.

CDR3aa: CASILRTSGSPEQYF
j_gene: TRBJ2-7
v_gene: TRBV2

CDR3aa: CASSPSQGINSPLHF
j_gene: TRBJ1-6
v_gene: TRBV18

CDR3aa: CSVIGLASGDTQYF
j_gene: TRBJ2-3
v_gene: TRBV29-1

CDR3aa: CASSLGDRAYQETQYF
j_gene: TRBJ2-5
v_gene: TRBV13

CDR3aa: CASNPGKMNTEAFF
j_gene: TRBJ1-1
v_gene: TRBV19

CDR3aa: CASSAGQGNQPQHF
j_gene: TRBJ1-5
v_gene: TRBV6-1

CDR3aa: CASSGGTGVDGYTF
j_gene: TRBJ1-2
v_gene: TRBV6-1

CDR3aa: CASSVRDRGHEQYF
j_gene: TRBJ2-7
v_gene: TRBV13

CDR3aa: CASSLGGGADTEAFF
j_gene: TRBJ1-1
v_gene: TRBV5-1

CDR3aa: CASSSMMGTANEQYF
j_gene: TRBJ2-7
v_gene: TRBV19

CDR3aa: CASSPTPNYGYTF
j_gene: TRBJ1-2
v_gene: TRBV14

CDR3aa: CASSLDSLPNGYTF
j_gene: TRBJ1-2
v_gene: TRBV5-1

CDR3aa: CASSEKRGGTEAFF
j_gene: TRBJ1-1
v_gene: TRBV2

CDR3aa: CASSYGGGGAYEQFF
j_gene: TRBJ2-1
v_gene: TRBV6-5

CDR3aa: CASTQLNEQFF
j_gene: TRBJ2-1
v_gene: TRBV4-2

CDR3aa: CASSQGANEQFF
j_gene: TRBJ2-1
v_gene: TRBV9

CDR3aa: CASSPGTATYGYTF
j_gene: TRBJ1-2
v_gene: TRBV7-9

CDR3aa: CASSSAPRRETQYF
j_gene: TRBJ2-5
v_gene: TRBV6-5

CDR3aa: CASSGRLAGDQETQYF
j_gene: TRBJ2-5
v_gene: TRBV6-1

CDR3aa: CASSSSAGGRETQYF
j_gene: TRBJ2-5
v_gene: TRBV5-4

CDR3aa: CASTHTGRGETQYF
j_gene: TRBJ2-5
v_gene: TRBV19

CDR3aa: CASSGDRGRYTF
j_gene: TRBJ1-2
v_gene: TRBV25-1

CDR3aa: CASSRRQENTGELFF
j_gene: TRBJ2-2
v_gene: TRBV7-2

CDR3aa: CASSLGGGYGYTF
j_gene: TRBJ1-2
v_gene: TRBV5-1